These 32 T cell receptor beta chains share one sample of origin, sequenced in a study of blood T cells in healthy people across ages. The authors ran a second PCR of roughly 6 to 11 cycles using a sample-barcoded 5' primer and a J-beta primer mix. In TCRdb, the 5' RACE reads were re-called with MiXCR into one record per CDR3 protein. The sample includes hundreds of thousands of distinct CDR3 sequences, approximately 30% of them seen just once. Specimen: blood. The source of these receptors is an elderly woman in good health.

As regards this clonotype: A read error may be the cause here, since a much bigger clone is one base away. J is TRBJ1-4 and V is TRBV6-5; 7 bases are a match to TRBD1. V was clipped by 2 bases and J by 8 bases; unmatched bases: 5. Germline CDR1 MNHEY, CDR2 SVGAGI. This CDR3 has 14 residues. CDR3 region: CASSYEGAEEKLFF. The CDR3 DNA sequence: TGTGCCAGCAGTTACGAGGGGGCAGAGGAAAAACTGTTTTTT.

The count of this clonotype is one. The genes are TRBV5-1 and TRBJ2-5; TRBD1 might be the D (6 bases). This CDR3 has 15 amino acids. The V end lost 2 bases, the J end lost 11 bases, and 22 bases lay between the germline ends. The germline V gene has CDR1 SGHRS and CDR2 YFSETQ. The CDR3 protein is CASSFQGIGNNEQYF. In DNA, the CDR3 is TGCGCCAGCAGCTTTCAGGGGATCGGCAACAATGAGCAGTACTTC.

As DNA, the CDR3 is TGTGCCAGCAGCTTGTCAAGGGTGGGGAATGAGCAGTTCTTC. Translated, it gives CASSLSRVGNEQFF. This chain uses TRBV7-2 with TRBJ2-1; D is uncertain. The germline V and J ends were trimmed by 3 bases and 7 bases, with 13 bases remaining between them. There are 14 residues in the CDR3. Germline lookup yields CDR1 SGHTA and CDR2 FQGNSA.

Of note for this clonotype: A much larger clone lies one base from this, so it may be a read error. The chain couples TRBV20-1 to TRBJ2-1; the D gene is possibly TRBD1 (5 bases). The germline V gene has CDR1 DFQATT and CDR2 SNEGSKA (reference sequence). The V end lost 2 bases, the J end lost 4 bases, and 15 bases lay between the germline ends. The CDR3 spans 15 residues. The CDR3 protein is CSARPDPQGYNEQFF. Here the CDR3 DNA reads TGCAGTGCTAGACCCGACCCCCAGGGTTACAATGAGCAGTTCTTC.

In this sample, this clonotype turned up once. With a much larger clone just one base away, this may be a read error. V and J are TRBV12-5 and TRBJ2-5; tentatively, D is TRBD1 (6 bases). The DNA end favors TRBJ2-7, so the J call may be wrong. Germline values: CDR1 LGHNT, CDR2 FRNRAP. The CDR3 extends over 14 amino acids. CDR3 sequence (DNA): TGTGCTAGTGGTCAGGGGCCTTTACCCTACGAGCAGTACTTC. Residues: CASGQGPLPYEQYF.

This clonotype was seen a few times. The chain combines TRBV7-9 with TRBJ2-1; D is undetermined. Germline V CDR1 and CDR2: SEHNR, FQNEAQ (reference sequence). The CDR3 is 9 residues long. Between the trimmed V and J ends, which lost 9 bases and 4 bases, there was a span of 1 base. In nucleotides, the CDR3 is TGTGCCAGTTACAATGAGCAGTTCTTC. Its translation is CASYNEQFF.

The chain carries TRBV28 and TRBJ2-5; 8 nucleotides align to TRBD2. The V gene's germline CDR1 is MDHEN and CDR2 SYDVKM. The CDR3 is made up of 15 amino acids. Losses at the gene ends were 5 bases for V and 2 bases for J; bases not matched to a gene: 7. CDR3: CASSKLAERQETQYF. For the CDR3, the DNA is TGTGCCAGCAGTAAACTAGCGGAGAGGCAAGAGACCCAGTACTTC.

Comment on this clonotype: A much larger clone sits a single nucleotide away, making a read error possible. The CDR3 end shows no conserved phenylalanine or tryptophan, and so a read error is likely. This chain links TRBV4-3 with TRBJ1-2; a possible D gene is TRBD1 (6 bases). Germline V gene lookup returns CDR1 LGHNA and CDR2 YSLEER. Trimming stripped 2 bases from V and 10 bases from J, with 14 bases between. The length of the CDR3 is 13 residues. CDR3 sequence (DNA): TGCGCCAGCAGCCAATCGACAGGATCCTTCTACACCTTA. The encoded protein is CASSQSTGSFYTL.

The genes are TRBV20-1 and TRBJ2-1; 13 bases are a match to TRBD2. This CDR3 is 16 amino acids long. Germline loops: CDR1 DFQATT, CDR2 SNEGSKA (reference sequence). V lost 4 bases, J lost 9 bases, and 12 bases stayed unmatched. The chain's CDR3 is CSATTPRGLAGLEQFF. The CDR3 DNA reads TGCAGTGCTACCACACCCAGGGGACTAGCGGGACTTGAGCAGTTCTTC.

There are a few counts of this clonotype. V is TRBV29-1 and J is TRBJ2-6, with 11 bases lining up with TRBD1. This CDR3 contains 16 residues. Germline CDR1 is SQVTM and CDR2 is ANQGSEA. Trimming at V came to 4 bases and at J to 1 base, leaving 3 bases not matched to a gene. As DNA, the CDR3 is TGCAGCGTTGGTGGGACAGGGGGATCTGGGGCCAACGTCCTGACTTTC. Its protein is CSVGGTGGSGANVLTF.

This clonotype came up many times. The rearrangement links TRBV20-1 to TRBJ2-5, with 11 nucleotides matching TRBD2. Germline values: CDR1 DFQATT, CDR2 SNEGSKA (reference sequence). The CDR3 sequence is 13 residues long. Unmatched junction bases numbered 5, after V lost 6 bases and J lost 5 bases. The CDR3 nucleotides read TGCAGTGCCCTAGCGGGGGGCGGGGAGACCCAGTACTTC. Protein product: CSALAGGGETQYF.

The V and J genes are TRBV13 and TRBJ2-1; 7 nucleotides match TRBD1. The J call may be in error: the DNA end matches TRBJ2-7 better. The germline V gene has CDR1 PRHDT and CDR2 FYEKMQ (reference sequence). The CDR3 runs to 15 residues. The CDR3 region has the DNA TGTGCCAGCAGTTTATCGGATGACAGGGACTACGAGCAGTACTTC. Its protein is CASSLSDDRDYEQYF.

This clonotype was detected ten times or more. The chain is built from TRBV7-2 and TRBJ2-3; the D call may be TRBD1 or TRBD2 (5 bases each). The CDR3 contains 17 residues. The V and J ends lost 3 bases and 2 bases respectively, with 18 bases between them. Germline V gene data show CDR1 as SGHTA and CDR2 as FQGNSA. The CDR3 DNA follows: TGTGCCAGCAGCTTGTTGGGGACCGGGGCGGACACAGATACGCAGTATTTT. Its translation is CASSLLGTGADTDTQYF.

This clonotype was picked up many times. This chain uses TRBV20-1 with TRBJ2-7, with unresolved D. The CDR3 runs 13 residues. The V and J ends lost 5 bases and 2 bases respectively, with 13 bases between them. Per germline, CDR1 DFQATT and CDR2 SNEGSKA (reference sequence). CDR3 amino acids: CSAVDAPTYEQYF. The DNA of the CDR3 is TGCAGTGCTGTCGATGCCCCTACCTACGAGCAGTACTTC.

This clonotype was seen at least ten times. V usage is TRBV20-1 and J usage is TRBJ2-7; D could derive from TRBD1 or TRBD2 (5 bases each). Germline CDR1 and CDR2: DFQATT and SNEGSKA (reference sequence). V was cut by 5 bases and J by 1 base, with 18 bases left in between. CDR3 length: 15 amino acids. The CDR3 is CSAPSPRDGSYEQYF. In DNA form, the CDR3 reads TGCAGTGCTCCATCCCCTCGGGACGGATCCTACGAGCAGTACTTC.

This clonotype was seen a few times. The chain employs TRBV15 and TRBJ1-1; D is possibly TRBD1 (6 bases). V shed 5 bases and J shed 4 bases, with 23 bases lying between them. Germline loops: CDR1 LNHNV, CDR2 YYDKDF (reference sequence). The CDR3 totals 17 residues. CDR3 amino acids: CATSVERFGGGGTEAFF. The CDR3 DNA reads as TGTGCCACCAGCGTAGAGAGGTTCGGGGGAGGGGGCACTGAAGCTTTCTTT.

The chain couples TRBV7-9 to TRBJ1-5, with D tentatively TRBD1 (6 bases). Germline CDR1 SEHNR, CDR2 FQNEAQ (reference sequence). The CDR3 is 12 residues long. V lost 4 bases and J 15 bases, leaving 16 bases between the germline ends. CDR3 sequence reads: CASSSDSAIRHF. The CDR3 region has the DNA TGTGCCAGCAGCTCGGACAGCGCAATCCGGCATTTT.

About this clonotype itself: Since a much larger clone is just one base distant, this may be a read error. V gene TRBV29-1 combines with J gene TRBJ2-5; 8 bases line up with TRBD1. The junction had 17 bases not matched to a gene; V was cut back by 3 bases and J by 11 bases. The CDR3 runs to 15 residues. CDR1 SQVTM and CDR2 ANQGSEA come from the germline V gene. CDR3 loop: CSVETRGRRYNEQYF. For the CDR3, the DNA is TGCAGCGTTGAGACCAGGGGGCGCCGGTACAATGAGCAGTACTTC.

This clonotype was seen repeatedly, ten times or more. This chain joins TRBV4-1 and TRBJ2-5; D possibly uses TRBD1 or TRBD2 (6 bases each). The CDR3 contains 16 residues. Looked up from germline, CDR1 is MGHRA and CDR2 is YSYEKL. The V end was cut by 0 bases, the J end by 5 bases, with 16 bases between. The DNA for the CDR3 is TGCGCCAGCAGCCAAGATTCGGGGGCAGGGGTGGAGACCCAGTACTTC. Protein sequence: CASSQDSGAGVETQYF.

The genes are TRBV20-1 and TRBJ2-2; the D is unclear. V lost 0 bases and J lost 4, with 12 bases in between. This CDR3 is built from 15 residues. Germline V CDR1 and CDR2: DFQATT, SNEGSKA (reference sequence). This chain's CDR3 is CSARDRSRATGELFF. In nucleotides, the CDR3 is TGCAGTGCTAGAGATCGGAGCCGTGCCACCGGGGAGCTGTTTTTT.

This clonotype was picked up one time. Possible read error: a much larger clone is one base away. V usage is TRBV20-1 and J usage is TRBJ2-3; 9 bases are a match to TRBD1. From germline, CDR1 is DFQATT and CDR2 SNEGSKA (reference sequence). This CDR3 spans 14 amino acids. The CDR3 protein is CSARGQGNTGTQYF. The CDR3, as DNA: TGCAGTGCTAGGGGACAGGGTAACACAGGTACGCAGTATTTT.

The V gene is TRBV4-1, the J gene TRBJ2-7; 8 bases map to TRBD1. CDR1 MGHRA and CDR2 YSYEKL come from the germline V gene. The length of the CDR3 is 16 residues. V lost 4 bases to trimming and J lost 3 bases; unmatched junction nucleotides: 11. CDR3 nucleotides: TGCGCCAGCAGCCTATCGGGACAGGTCGGGGACTACGAGCAGTACTTC. Its protein is CASSLSGQVGDYEQYF.

This clonotype was seen a few times. This rearrangement joins TRBV11-2 to TRBJ1-6; a possible D gene is TRBD1 (6 bases). Germline V CDR1 and CDR2: SGHAT, FQNNGV. The CDR3 covers 14 residues. The V and J ends lost 5 bases and 7 bases respectively, with 12 bases between them. The CDR3 loop reads CASSLPGANSPLHF. In nucleotides, the CDR3 is TGTGCCAGCAGCCTCCCAGGGGCGAATTCACCCCTCCACTTT. Looking up the rest from reference TRBV11-2 and TRBJ1-6 gives the full variable domain: EAGVAQSPRYKIIEKRQSVAFWCNPISGHATLYWYQQILGQGPKLLIQFQNNGVVDDSQLPKDRFSAERLKGVDSTLKIQPAKLEDSAVYLCASSLPGANSPLHFGNGTRLTVT.

This clonotype was found a few times. A single base separates this from a much larger clone, so it may be a read error. The chain has TRBV20-1 and TRBJ2-7; 7 positions agree with TRBD2. With the DNA end fitting TRBJ2-5 better, the J assignment may be wrong. The CDR3 has 12 residues. Germline assignment: CDR1 DFQATT and CDR2 SNEGSKA (reference sequence). The CDR3 here is CRAGGVKETQYF. The CDR3, as DNA: TGCAGGGCTGGGGGGGTGAAAGAGACCCAGTACTTC.

This clonotype has a count of ten or more. This chain links TRBV5-6 with TRBJ2-7; D may correspond to TRBD1 or TRBD2 (5 bases each). Germline V gene sequence: CDR1 SGHDT, CDR2 YYEEEE. This CDR3 has 14 residues. The ends were cut back, 0 bases at V and 2 bases at J, with 9 bases in the middle. This chain's CDR3 is CASSLVGGTYEQYF. Written as DNA, the CDR3 is TGTGCCAGCAGCTTGGTTGGGGGTACCTACGAGCAGTACTTC.

This clonotype was seen ten or more times. V and J are TRBV5-6 and TRBJ1-5; no firm D call. V lost 1 base, J lost 2 bases, and 10 bases lay in between. The CDR3 has 15 residues. Germline V gene sequence: CDR1 SGHDT, CDR2 YYEEEE. The CDR3 DNA sequence: TGTGCCAGCAGCTTGATTGGTAATGGCAATCAGCCCCAGCATTTT. Residues: CASSLIGNGNQPQHF.

As regards this clonotype: This may be a read error: a much more frequent sequence differs by one nucleotide. The chain is built from TRBV6-1 and TRBJ1-1; TRBD1 agrees at 7 bases. The CDR3 has 13 amino acids. Germline CDR1 and CDR2: MNHNS and SASEGT. The CDR3 spells CACRVQGIPEAFF. The CDR3 nucleotides read TGTGCCTGCAGGGTACAGGGGATCCCTGAAGCTTTCTTT.

The sample holds many counts of this clonotype. The chain recombines TRBV4-3 with TRBJ1-2; D is unclear. There are 14 residues in the CDR3. Trimming took 4 bases from V and 4 from J, leaving 13 bases between them. Germline CDR1 LGHNA, CDR2 YSLEER. This chain's CDR3 is CASSPTPGVYGYTF. The DNA of the CDR3 is TGCGCCAGCAGCCCCACCCCCGGAGTCTATGGCTACACCTTC.

This clonotype showed up many times. The V call is TRBV3-1, the J call TRBJ2-7; 8 positions agree with TRBD1. The CDR3 runs 17 residues. J was trimmed by 0 bases and V by 2 bases; bases with no gene match: 9. CDR1 is LGHDT, CDR2 YNNKEL, per germline (reference sequence). CDR3 sequence: CASSQSPDRADSYEQYF. The CDR3 region has the DNA TGTGCCAGCAGCCAAAGCCCGGACAGGGCAGACTCCTACGAGCAGTACTTC.

This clonotype has just a few counts. The V and J genes are TRBV7-2 and TRBJ2-1, with D uncertain. Germline V gene lookup returns CDR1 SGHTA and CDR2 FQGNSA. CDR3 length: 13 amino acids. The V end lost 5 bases, the J end lost 6 bases, and 11 bases lay between the germline ends. The CDR3 here is CASSTPALNEQFF. DNA of the CDR3: TGTGCCAGCAGCACACCGGCCCTCAATGAGCAGTTCTTC. The complete variable domain, with remaining parts taken from reference TRBV7-2 and TRBJ2-1, reads GAGVSQSPSNKVTEKGKDVELRCDPISGHTALYWYRQSLGQGLEFLIYFQGNSAPDKSGLPSDRFSAERTGGSVSTLTIQRTQQEDSAVYLCASSTPALNEQFFGPGTRLTVL.

The chain uses TRBV13 and TRBJ2-1; 11 nucleotides match TRBD2. Germline trimming cut 5 bases from V and 2 bases from J; bases unmatched to any gene: 5. The CDR3 extends over 16 amino acids. Germline V CDR1 and CDR2: PRHDT, FYEKMQ (reference sequence). As DNA, the CDR3 is TGTGCCAGCAGCGTTGGACTAGCGGGTCCCTACAATGAGCAGTTCTTC. Translation: CASSVGLAGPYNEQFF.

V gene TRBV27 combines with J gene TRBJ1-1, with TRBD1 matching over 8 bases. Germline V gene lookup returns CDR1 MNHEY and CDR2 SMNVEV (reference sequence). V lost 5 bases and J lost 4; bases outside the gene matches: 9. The CDR3 runs 15 residues. Written as DNA, the CDR3 is TGTGCCAGCAGTCTGGACCGGACAGGGACCACTGAAGCTTTCTTT. Amino acids: CASSLDRTGTTEAFF.